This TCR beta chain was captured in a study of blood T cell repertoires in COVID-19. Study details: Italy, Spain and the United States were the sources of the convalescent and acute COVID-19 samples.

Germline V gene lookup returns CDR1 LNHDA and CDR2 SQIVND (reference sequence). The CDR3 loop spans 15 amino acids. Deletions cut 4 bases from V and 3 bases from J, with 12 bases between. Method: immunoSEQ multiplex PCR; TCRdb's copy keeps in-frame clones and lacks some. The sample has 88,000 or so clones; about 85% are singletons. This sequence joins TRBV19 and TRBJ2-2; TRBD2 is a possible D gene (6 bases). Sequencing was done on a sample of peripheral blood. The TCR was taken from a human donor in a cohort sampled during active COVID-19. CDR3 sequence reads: CASSTGRPYTGELFF. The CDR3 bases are TGTGCCAGTAGTACCGGGAGACCGTACACCGGGGAGCTGTTTTTT.